These T cell receptor beta chains were read from a single sample in a study of cytomegalovirus exposure and HLA in healthy donors. Profiled with immunoSEQ multiplex PCR; TCRdb holds only in-frame clones, not every one. The table records some 130,000 clones, about nine tenths of them present only once. What was sequenced was PBMCs. These TCRs come from a man aged 25 to 40 in good health and CMV-seronegative. Both conserved end residues are part of each CDR3. Fields, in order: CDR3 length, J gene, D gene, clone size, V gene, CDR3 DNA, CDR3 protein. D genes are given only for firm matches. Clone size is given for some rows only: seen once, a few or many times, or a class if the clone is expanded.

length: 13; J: TRBJ2-1; D: .; size: .; V: TRBV4-1; DNA: TGCGCCAGCAGCCAAGAGCGGAACAATGAGCAGTTCTTC; CDR3: CASSQERNNEQFF
length: 13; J: TRBJ2-1; D: .; size: once; V: TRBV7-6; DNA: TGTGCCAGCAGCCCCGGGATGTACAATGAGCAGTTCTTC; CDR3: CASSPGMYNEQFF
length: 15; J: TRBJ2-7; D: .; size: .; V: TRBV4-1; DNA: TGCGCCAGCAGCCAAGGAGTCAGGGGGGTCTACGAGCAGTACTTC; CDR3: CASSQGVRGVYEQYF
length: 13; J: TRBJ1-6; D: .; size: .; V: TRBV30; DNA: TGTGCCTGGAGTGTACGGGGGAATTCACCCCTCCACTTT; CDR3: CAWSVRGNSPLHF
length: 13; J: TRBJ1-5; D: .; size: .; V: TRBV7-2; DNA: TGTGCCAGCAGCTTAGATTCAGGGAAGGCCCAGCATTTT; CDR3: CASSLDSGKAQHF
length: 14; J: TRBJ2-7; D: TRBD1; size: .; V: TRBV6-5; DNA: TGTGCCAGCAGCCTGGGGGACAGCACCTACGAGCAGTACTTC; CDR3: CASSLGDSTYEQYF
length: 15; J: TRBJ2-7; D: .; size: .; V: TRBV6-6; DNA: TGTGCCAGCAGTTACACCCTCAAGAGCTCCTACGAGCAGTACTTC; CDR3: CASSYTLKSSYEQYF
length: 15; J: TRBJ1-5; D: TRBD1; size: .; V: TRBV15; DNA: TGTGCCACCAGCACCTCCCAGGGGGTAAATCAGCCCCAGCATTTT; CDR3: CATSTSQGVNQPQHF
length: 14; J: TRBJ1-2; D: .; size: few; V: TRBV5-4; DNA: TGTGCCAGCAGCTTGGAAGCGGGCCACTATGGCTACACCTTC; CDR3: CASSLEAGHYGYTF
length: 16; J: TRBJ2-7; D: TRBD2; size: .; V: TRBV7-2; DNA: TGTGCCAGCAGCGGGCGACTAGCGGGAGGTATTGACGAGCAGTACTTC; CDR3: CASSGRLAGGIDEQYF
length: 11; J: TRBJ1-2; D: .; size: .; V: TRBV28; DNA: TGTGCCAGCAGTCCCCTATATGGCTACACCTTC; CDR3: CASSPLYGYTF